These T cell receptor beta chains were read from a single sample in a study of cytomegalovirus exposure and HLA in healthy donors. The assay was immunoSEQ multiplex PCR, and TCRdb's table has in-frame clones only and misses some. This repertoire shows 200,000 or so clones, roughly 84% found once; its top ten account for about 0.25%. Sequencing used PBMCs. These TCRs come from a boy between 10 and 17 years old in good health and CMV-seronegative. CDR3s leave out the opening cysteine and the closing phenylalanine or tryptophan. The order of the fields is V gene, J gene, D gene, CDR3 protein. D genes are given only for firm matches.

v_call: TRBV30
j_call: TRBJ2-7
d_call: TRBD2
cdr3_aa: AWSVLWSSGRDPEQY

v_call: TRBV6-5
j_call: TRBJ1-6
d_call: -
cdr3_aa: ASSYLRSSYNSPLH

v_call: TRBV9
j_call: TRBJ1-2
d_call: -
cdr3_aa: ASRDRNYGYT

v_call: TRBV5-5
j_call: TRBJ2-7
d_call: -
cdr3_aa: ASSLVRANGGYEQY

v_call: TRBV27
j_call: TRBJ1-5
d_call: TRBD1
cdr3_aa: ASSPRTGVGNQPQH

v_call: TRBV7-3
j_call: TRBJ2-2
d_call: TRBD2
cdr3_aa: ASSVLAGTHTGELF

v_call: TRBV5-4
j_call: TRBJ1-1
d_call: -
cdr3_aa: ASSLTSNTEAF

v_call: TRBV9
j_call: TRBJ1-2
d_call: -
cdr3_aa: ASSVGLHIGYT

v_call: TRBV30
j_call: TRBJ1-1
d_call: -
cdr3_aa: AWSVRVDTEAF

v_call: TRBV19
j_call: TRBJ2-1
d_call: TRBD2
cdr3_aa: ASSIREGYNEQF

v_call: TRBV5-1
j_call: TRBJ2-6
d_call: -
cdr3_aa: ASSLTSSGANVLT

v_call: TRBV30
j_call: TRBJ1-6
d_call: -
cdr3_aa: AWSSSRDSPLH

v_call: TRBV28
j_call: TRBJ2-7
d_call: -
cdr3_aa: ASSVGVTSQY

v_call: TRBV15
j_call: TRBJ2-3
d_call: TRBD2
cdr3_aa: ATSRELAGVTTDTQY

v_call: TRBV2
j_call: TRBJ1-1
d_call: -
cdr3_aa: ASSETAGVLLNTEAF

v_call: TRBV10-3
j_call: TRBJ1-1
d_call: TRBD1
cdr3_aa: AISESGGQANTEAF

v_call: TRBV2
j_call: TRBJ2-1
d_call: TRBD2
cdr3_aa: ASSKTSGEYNEQF

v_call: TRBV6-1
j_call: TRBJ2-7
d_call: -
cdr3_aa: ASRGGGIYEQY

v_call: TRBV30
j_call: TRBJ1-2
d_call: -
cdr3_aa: AWSDVPTNYGYT

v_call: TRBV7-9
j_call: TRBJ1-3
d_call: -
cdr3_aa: ASEVVTIY

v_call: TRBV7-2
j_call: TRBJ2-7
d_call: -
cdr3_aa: ASSSISYEQY

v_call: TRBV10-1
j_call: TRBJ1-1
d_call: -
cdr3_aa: ASSEGGGREAF

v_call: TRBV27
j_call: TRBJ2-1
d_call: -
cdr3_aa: ASWDSGVNNEQF

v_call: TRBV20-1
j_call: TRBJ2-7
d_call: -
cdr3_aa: SASSPYEQY

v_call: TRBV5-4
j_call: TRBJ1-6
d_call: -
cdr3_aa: ASSLSTGVNSPLH

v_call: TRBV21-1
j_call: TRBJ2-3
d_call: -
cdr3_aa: ASSKVELLGDTQY

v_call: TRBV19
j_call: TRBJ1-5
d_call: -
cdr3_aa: ASTSGRGSRQPQH

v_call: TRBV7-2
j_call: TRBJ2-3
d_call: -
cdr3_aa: AIPFGDTQY

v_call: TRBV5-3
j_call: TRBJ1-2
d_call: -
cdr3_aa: ARSFFRVSGRINT

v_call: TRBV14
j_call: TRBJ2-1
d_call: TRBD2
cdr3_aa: ASSHGLAGGYNEQF

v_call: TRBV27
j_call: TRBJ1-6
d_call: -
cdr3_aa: ASSFTPGMSSSPLH

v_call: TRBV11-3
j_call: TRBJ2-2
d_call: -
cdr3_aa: ASSSTRGSNTGELF

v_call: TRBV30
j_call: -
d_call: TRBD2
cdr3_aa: AWTHPRTSYEQY

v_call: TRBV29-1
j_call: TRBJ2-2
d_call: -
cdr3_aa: SATFTGELF

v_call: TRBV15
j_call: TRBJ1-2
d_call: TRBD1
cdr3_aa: ATSRGTGSFDYGYT

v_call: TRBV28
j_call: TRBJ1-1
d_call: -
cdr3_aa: ASSPSQVGYTEAF

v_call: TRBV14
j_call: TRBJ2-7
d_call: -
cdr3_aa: ASSPANYEQY

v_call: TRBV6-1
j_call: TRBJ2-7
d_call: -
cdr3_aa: ASSDVFPLGRLIREQY

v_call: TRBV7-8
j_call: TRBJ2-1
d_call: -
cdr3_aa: ASSFPQRALEGNLGDEQF

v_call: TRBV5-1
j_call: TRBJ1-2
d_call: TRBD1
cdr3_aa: ASSPGQPGGYT

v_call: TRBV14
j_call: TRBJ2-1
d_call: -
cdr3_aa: ASSIVYNEQF